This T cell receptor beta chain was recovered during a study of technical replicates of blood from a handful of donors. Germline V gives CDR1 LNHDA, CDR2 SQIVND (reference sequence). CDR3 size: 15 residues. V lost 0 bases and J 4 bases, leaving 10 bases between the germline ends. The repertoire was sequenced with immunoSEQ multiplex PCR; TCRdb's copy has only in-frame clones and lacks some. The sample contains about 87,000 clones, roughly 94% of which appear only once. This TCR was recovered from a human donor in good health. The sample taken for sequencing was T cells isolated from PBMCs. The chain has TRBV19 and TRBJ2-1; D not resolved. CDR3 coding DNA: TGTGCCAGTAGTATAGATAACAGCCTTTACAATGAGCAGTTCTTC. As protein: CASSIDNSLYNEQFF.